This is a list of T cell receptor beta chains from one sample in a study of blood T cells in healthy people across ages. TCRdb re-analysed the 5' RACE reads in MiXCR, keeping a single row per CDR3 protein. The table records about 800,000 distinct CDR3 sequences, about 47% of them present only once. The sample consisted of blood. All receptors derive from a man older than 75 in good health. The CDR3 runs from the conserved cysteine through the conserved F or W. The order of the fields is J gene, V gene, D gene, clone size, CDR3 protein, CDR3 DNA. The D gene is left open where the match is weak. Rows give clone size only sometimes, using once, few, many, or a class for an expanded clone.

j_gene: TRBJ2-7
v_gene: TRBV30
d_gene: TRBD2
abundance: -
CDR3aa: CAWSRASGGREQYF
CDR3nt: TGTGCCTGGAGTCGGGCTAGCGGGGGCCGGGAGCAGTACTTC

j_gene: TRBJ1-5
v_gene: TRBV10-3
d_gene: -
abundance: -
CDR3aa: CAISGSGRDGQPQHF
CDR3nt: TGTGCCATCAGTGGGTCGGGCAGGGACGGTCAGCCCCAGCATTTT

j_gene: TRBJ2-7
v_gene: TRBV14
d_gene: -
abundance: few
CDR3aa: CASSQSQGTYEQYF
CDR3nt: TGTGCCAGCAGCCAGTCGCAGGGGACCTACGAGCAGTACTTC

j_gene: TRBJ2-3
v_gene: TRBV3-1
d_gene: -
abundance: -
CDR3aa: CASRRSGRSSTDTQYF
CDR3nt: TGTGCCAGCAGGCGTTCGGGACGGTCTAGCACAGATACGCAGTATTTT

j_gene: TRBJ2-3
v_gene: TRBV20-1
d_gene: -
abundance: -
CDR3aa: CSARAQGEADTQYF
CDR3nt: TGCAGTGCTAGAGCCCAGGGAGAGGCAGATACGCAGTATTTT

j_gene: TRBJ2-3
v_gene: TRBV10-3
d_gene: -
abundance: -
CDR3aa: CAISGVTLLSDTQYF
CDR3nt: TGTGCCATCAGTGGGGTGACTCTTCTATCAGATACGCAGTATTTT

j_gene: TRBJ2-5
v_gene: TRBV20-1
d_gene: TRBD2
abundance: -
CDR3aa: CSARVRGVAGGVETQYF
CDR3nt: TGCAGTGCTAGAGTTCGGGGAGTAGCGGGAGGTGTGGAGACCCAGTACTTC

j_gene: TRBJ2-5
v_gene: TRBV20-1
d_gene: TRBD2
abundance: -
CDR3aa: CSAREGIAGDSETQYF
CDR3nt: TGCAGTGCTAGAGAGGGAATAGCGGGAGACAGTGAGACCCAGTACTTC

j_gene: TRBJ2-4
v_gene: TRBV7-6
d_gene: TRBD2
abundance: -
CDR3aa: CASSLAAGGPIQYF
CDR3nt: TGTGCCAGCAGCTTAGCAGCGGGAGGACCCATTCAGTACTTC

j_gene: TRBJ2-1
v_gene: TRBV7-9
d_gene: -
abundance: -
CDR3aa: CASSGFSGENDEEQFF
CDR3nt: TGTGCCAGCAGCGGGTTTTCGGGGGAGAATGACGAGGAGCAGTTCTTC

j_gene: TRBJ2-3
v_gene: TRBV18
d_gene: TRBD2
abundance: -
CDR3aa: CASSPSAGVDTQYF
CDR3nt: TGTGCCAGCTCACCATCAGCGGGGGTAGATACGCAGTATTTT

j_gene: TRBJ2-1
v_gene: TRBV27
d_gene: TRBD2
abundance: -
CDR3aa: CASSLEIRTVAGEQFF
CDR3nt: TGTGCCAGCAGTTTAGAAATCAGGACGGTAGCGGGGGAGCAGTTCTTC

j_gene: TRBJ1-6
v_gene: TRBV4-1
d_gene: TRBD1
abundance: -
CDR3aa: CASSREGQGSSPLHF
CDR3nt: TGCGCCAGCAGCCGGGAGGGACAGGGATCTTCACCCCTCCACTTT

j_gene: TRBJ2-5
v_gene: TRBV15
d_gene: -
abundance: many
CDR3aa: CATNAGLVETQYF
CDR3nt: TGTGCCACCAACGCAGGGTTGGTAGAGACCCAGTACTTC

j_gene: TRBJ2-2
v_gene: TRBV5-1
d_gene: TRBD2
abundance: -
CDR3aa: CASRTTGTTNTGELFF
CDR3nt: TGCGCCAGTCGTACCACTGGGACTACGAACACCGGGGAGCTGTTTTTT

j_gene: TRBJ1-6
v_gene: TRBV6-6
d_gene: TRBD1
abundance: -
CDR3aa: CASTASTGGRSPLHF
CDR3nt: TGTGCCAGCACCGCATCGACAGGGGGTCGATCACCCCTCCACTTT

j_gene: TRBJ2-3
v_gene: TRBV4-3
d_gene: -
abundance: -
CDR3aa: CASSQAGATDTQYF
CDR3nt: TGCGCCAGCAGCCAGGCGGGGGCAACAGATACGCAGTATTTT

j_gene: TRBJ2-4
v_gene: TRBV20-1
d_gene: TRBD2
abundance: once
CDR3aa: CSLTMTSGMKNIQYF
CDR3nt: TGCAGTCTTACAATGACTAGCGGGATGAAAAACATTCAGTACTTC

j_gene: TRBJ1-1
v_gene: TRBV27
d_gene: TRBD1
abundance: few
CDR3aa: CASSPDREGEAFF
CDR3nt: TGTGCCAGCAGCCCCGACAGGGAAGGTGAAGCTTTCTTT

j_gene: TRBJ2-3
v_gene: TRBV20-1
d_gene: -
abundance: -
CDR3aa: CSAKTPTDTQYF
CDR3nt: TGCAGTGCTAAGACTCCGACAGATACGCAGTATTTT

j_gene: TRBJ1-2
v_gene: TRBV12-3/TRBV12-4
d_gene: -
abundance: -
CDR3aa: CASSYAGRDYGYTF
CDR3nt: TGTGCCAGCAGTTATGCGGGCAGGGACTATGGCTACACCTTC

j_gene: TRBJ2-5
v_gene: TRBV28
d_gene: TRBD1
abundance: -
CDR3aa: CASSRPGTGQETQYF
CDR3nt: TGTGCCAGCAGCCGTCCCGGGACAGGCCAAGAGACCCAGTACTTC

j_gene: TRBJ1-1
v_gene: TRBV20-1
d_gene: -
abundance: -
CDR3aa: CSASHGNTEAFF
CDR3nt: TGCAGTGCTTCTCACGGGAACACTGAAGCTTTCTTT

j_gene: TRBJ2-3
v_gene: TRBV7-2
d_gene: -
abundance: -
CDR3aa: CASSPNPNTRDTQYF
CDR3nt: TGTGCCAGCAGCCCAAACCCGAATACTAGAGATACGCAGTATTTT

j_gene: TRBJ2-5
v_gene: TRBV14
d_gene: TRBD2
abundance: few
CDR3aa: CASSQSGLAGETQYF
CDR3nt: TGTGCCAGCAGCCAATCTGGACTAGCAGGAGAGACCCAGTACTTC

j_gene: TRBJ2-3
v_gene: TRBV20-1
d_gene: TRBD2
abundance: -
CDR3aa: CSARDVLATTDTQYF
CDR3nt: TGCAGTGCTAGAGATGTACTAGCGACCACAGATACGCAGTATTTT

j_gene: TRBJ2-7
v_gene: TRBV7-2
d_gene: TRBD1
abundance: many
CDR3aa: CASSLEGASPYEQYF
CDR3nt: TGTGCCAGCAGCTTAGAGGGGGCGTCTCCCTACGAGCAGTACTTC

j_gene: TRBJ2-3
v_gene: TRBV6-4
d_gene: TRBD2
abundance: -
CDR3aa: CASSVLAGKKSTDTQYF
CDR3nt: TGTGCCAGCAGTGTCCTAGCGGGAAAAAAAAGCACAGATACGCAGTATTTT

j_gene: TRBJ2-5
v_gene: TRBV14
d_gene: TRBD2
abundance: -
CDR3aa: CASSLWREFSQETQYF
CDR3nt: TGTGCCAGCAGCCTGTGGCGGGAGTTTAGCCAAGAGACCCAGTACTTC

j_gene: TRBJ2-2
v_gene: TRBV30
d_gene: -
abundance: -
CDR3aa: CAWRGGRTGELFF
CDR3nt: TGTGCCTGGAGGGGGGGTAGAACCGGGGAGCTGTTTTTT

j_gene: TRBJ2-1
v_gene: TRBV11-1
d_gene: -
abundance: few
CDR3aa: CASSLEGKVYNEQFF
CDR3nt: TGTGCCAGCAGCTTAGAGGGAAAGGTCTACAATGAGCAGTTCTTC

j_gene: TRBJ2-3
v_gene: TRBV9
d_gene: TRBD2
abundance: -
CDR3aa: CASSESSGTQYF
CDR3nt: TGTGCCAGCAGCGAGTCTAGCGGTACGCAGTATTTT

j_gene: TRBJ2-3
v_gene: TRBV27
d_gene: -
abundance: -
CDR3aa: CASSFIESDTQYF
CDR3nt: TGTGCCAGCAGTTTTATCGAATCAGATACGCAGTATTTT

j_gene: TRBJ1-1
v_gene: TRBV12-3/TRBV12-4
d_gene: -
abundance: -
CDR3aa: CASSLTSGGIGNTEAFF
CDR3nt: TGTGCCAGCAGTTTGACCTCGGGGGGCATCGGGAACACTGAAGCTTTCTTT

j_gene: TRBJ1-1
v_gene: TRBV7-2
d_gene: -
abundance: -
CDR3aa: CASRAMVAETFF
CDR3nt: TGTGCCAGCAGGGCCATGGTCGCTGAAACTTTCTTT

j_gene: TRBJ2-3
v_gene: TRBV12-3/TRBV12-4
d_gene: TRBD1
abundance: -
CDR3aa: CASSSTNRDRGDTQYF
CDR3nt: TGTGCCAGCAGTTCGACAAACCGGGACAGGGGTGATACGCAGTATTTT

j_gene: TRBJ2-6
v_gene: TRBV20-1
d_gene: -
abundance: few
CDR3aa: CSASGSASGANVLTF
CDR3nt: TGCAGTGCTAGCGGAAGCGCCTCTGGGGCCAACGTCCTGACTTTC

j_gene: TRBJ2-2
v_gene: TRBV5-5
d_gene: TRBD2
abundance: few
CDR3aa: CASLEVAGGNTGELFF
CDR3nt: TGTGCCAGCCTGGAGGTAGCGGGAGGTAACACCGGGGAGCTGTTTTTT

j_gene: TRBJ2-7
v_gene: TRBV12-3/TRBV12-4
d_gene: -
abundance: once
CDR3aa: CASSVRLSGDEQYF
CDR3nt: TGTGCCAGCAGTGTAAGACTCTCCGGGGACGAGCAGTACTTC

j_gene: TRBJ2-1
v_gene: TRBV7-2
d_gene: -
abundance: -
CDR3aa: CASSLTQDGYNEQFF
CDR3nt: TGTGCCAGCAGCTTAACGCAAGACGGCTACAATGAGCAGTTCTTC

j_gene: TRBJ2-1
v_gene: TRBV6-2/TRBV6-3
d_gene: TRBD2
abundance: -
CDR3aa: CASGDLAESSYNEQFF
CDR3nt: TGTGCCAGCGGCGATCTAGCGGAGAGCTCCTACAATGAGCAGTTCTTC

j_gene: TRBJ1-1
v_gene: TRBV19
d_gene: -
abundance: -
CDR3aa: CASSPSLSEAFF
CDR3nt: TGTGCCAGTAGTCCGTCTCTTTCTGAAGCTTTCTTT

j_gene: TRBJ2-5
v_gene: TRBV5-1
d_gene: TRBD2
abundance: few
CDR3aa: CASRLAGGPGETQYF
CDR3nt: TGCGCCAGCAGGCTAGCGGGAGGGCCAGGAGAGACCCAGTACTTC

j_gene: TRBJ2-1
v_gene: TRBV20-1
d_gene: -
abundance: once
CDR3aa: CSARPLEGEWLYSEQFF
CDR3nt: TGCAGTGCTAGACCCCTGGAGGGAGAGTGGTTGTACAGTGAGCAGTTCTTC

j_gene: TRBJ2-7
v_gene: TRBV29-1
d_gene: TRBD1
abundance: many
CDR3aa: CSVQPTGGDEQYF
CDR3nt: TGCAGCGTTCAGCCGACAGGGGGGGACGAGCAGTACTTC

j_gene: TRBJ2-7
v_gene: TRBV20-1
d_gene: -
abundance: few
CDR3aa: CSARERDSSRLYNEQYF
CDR3nt: TGCAGTGCTAGAGAACGAGACAGCTCTAGGCTATACAATGAGCAGTACTTC

j_gene: TRBJ1-1
v_gene: TRBV29-1
d_gene: -
abundance: many
CDR3aa: CSVEREGTEAFF
CDR3nt: TGCAGCGTTGAAAGGGAGGGGACTGAAGCTTTCTTT

j_gene: TRBJ2-3
v_gene: TRBV7-2
d_gene: -
abundance: -
CDR3aa: CASSSPSSGGGAQYF
CDR3nt: TGTGCCAGCAGCTCCCCGTCGAGCGGAGGGGGTGCGCAGTATTTT

j_gene: TRBJ2-5
v_gene: TRBV24-1
d_gene: TRBD2
abundance: -
CDR3aa: CATSDLTEGGEVETQYF
CDR3nt: TGTGCCACCAGTGATTTGACGGAGGGAGGGGAAGTTGAGACCCAGTACTTC

j_gene: TRBJ2-1
v_gene: TRBV7-9
d_gene: -
abundance: -
CDR3aa: CASSLVRKISYNEQFF
CDR3nt: TGTGCCAGCAGCTTAGTACGAAAAATCTCCTACAATGAGCAGTTCTTC

j_gene: TRBJ2-1
v_gene: TRBV4-2
d_gene: -
abundance: -
CDR3aa: CASRPQVSSYNEQFF
CDR3nt: TGTGCCAGCAGGCCACAGGTTTCCTCCTACAATGAGCAGTTCTTC

j_gene: TRBJ2-5
v_gene: TRBV5-1
d_gene: -
abundance: few
CDR3aa: CASSLLGRNQETQYF
CDR3nt: TGCGCCAGCAGCCTCCTAGGACGGAACCAAGAGACCCAGTACTTC

j_gene: TRBJ1-6
v_gene: TRBV20-1
d_gene: -
abundance: many
CDR3aa: CSAQEIRGSSYNSPLHF
CDR3nt: TGCAGTGCTCAAGAAATCAGGGGAAGCTCCTATAATTCACCCCTCCACTTT

j_gene: TRBJ2-7
v_gene: TRBV20-1
d_gene: TRBD1
abundance: -
CDR3aa: CSARDPGQGVDEQYF
CDR3nt: TGCAGTGCTAGAGATCCGGGACAGGGAGTCGACGAGCAGTACTTC

j_gene: TRBJ2-1
v_gene: TRBV20-1
d_gene: -
abundance: few
CDR3aa: CSAKEYNEQFF
CDR3nt: TGCAGTGCTAAGGAGTACAATGAGCAGTTCTTC